This TCR beta chain derives from a study of response to subunit inactivated influenza vaccine. Study-wide findings and caveats: The authors suggested that few new T cells are recruited per seasonal influenza vaccination.

As regards this clonotype: Its target is not known.

TCRdb passed the RT-PCR reads through MiXCR, listing each CDR3 protein once. The sample contains 200,000 to 250,000 distinct CDR3 sequences, 12% of which appear only once. The input for sequencing was non-naive T cells sorted from PBMCs, taken around two weeks before vaccination. This TCR came from a man aged 45-65 years who received an inactivated influenza vaccine.

This chain's CDR3 is CASSSGASDYGYTF. In DNA form, the CDR3 reads TGTGCCAGCAGCTCCGGGGCTTCGGACTATGGCTACACCTTC. The chain employs TRBV7-2 and TRBJ1-2; maybe TRBD1 (5 bases). The CDR3 consists of 14 residues. CDR1 SGHTA and CDR2 FQGNSA come from the germline V gene. V was pared by 4 bases and J by 3 bases, with 12 bases between. The variable domain in full, with the rest retrieved from reference TRBV7-2 and TRBJ1-2, is GAGVSQSPSNKVTEKGKDVELRCDPISGHTALYWYRQSLGQGLEFLIYFQGNSAPDKSGLPSDRFSAERTGGSVSTLTIQRTQQEDSAVYLCASSSGASDYGYTFGSGTRLTVV.